This T cell receptor beta chain was recorded in a study of blood T cell repertoires in COVID-19. Background on the study: Acute and convalescent COVID-19 specimens originated in the United States, Italy and Spain. PBMCs, B-cell-depleted T cells, or T cells provided the cDNA or gDNA that made up the material.

Per the original methods: Reference gene primers were amplified, and this amplification served to estimate nucleated cell counts. The method was immunoSEQ multiplex PCR; TCRdb's version includes in-frame clones alone and lacks a portion of them. V, J and clone size reflect that table, while D and trimming were determined from the DNA. Here the sample spans some 350,000 clones, around 91% being singletons. Germline CDR1 is SEHNR and CDR2 is FQNEAQ (reference sequence). The CDR3 has 14 amino acids. With V trimmed by 7 bases and J by 3 bases, 4 bases remained unmatched. The chain recombines TRBV7-9 with TRBJ2-1; 9 nucleotides match TRBD1. Sequences were obtained from peripheral blood. This TCR was sampled from a man younger than 35 with active or convalescent COVID-19. In nucleotides, the CDR3 is TGTGCCAGCACCGCGGGACAGGGCTACAATGAGCAGTTCTTC. Amino acids: CASTAGQGYNEQFF.